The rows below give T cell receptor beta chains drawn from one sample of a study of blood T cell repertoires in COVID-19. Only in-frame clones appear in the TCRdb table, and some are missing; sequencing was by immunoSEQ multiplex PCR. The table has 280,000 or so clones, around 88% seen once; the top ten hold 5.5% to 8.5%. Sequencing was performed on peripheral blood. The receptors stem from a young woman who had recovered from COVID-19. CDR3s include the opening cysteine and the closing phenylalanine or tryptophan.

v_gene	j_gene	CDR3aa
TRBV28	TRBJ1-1	CASSFTPDTEAFF
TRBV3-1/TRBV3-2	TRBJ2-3	CASSQGGGGRGDTQYF
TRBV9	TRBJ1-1	CASSVLLRNTEAFF
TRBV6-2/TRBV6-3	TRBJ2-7	CASRYTTGTGMYEQYF
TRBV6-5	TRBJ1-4	CASSLGREREKLFF
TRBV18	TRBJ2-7	CASRSGGAGSHEQYF
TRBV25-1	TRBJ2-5	CASSEKATGGSETQYF
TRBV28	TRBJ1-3	CASRLAGLSSGNTIYF
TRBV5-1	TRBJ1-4	CASSLRPLGYLSAREKLFF
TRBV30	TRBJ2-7	CAWSVRVEQYF
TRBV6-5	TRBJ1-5	CASSPDGGQQPQHF
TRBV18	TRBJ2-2	CASSPPGRSGELFF
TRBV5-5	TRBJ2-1	CASSLVGTSGASSYNEQFF
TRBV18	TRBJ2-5	CASSLAGGQETQYF
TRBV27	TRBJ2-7	CASSARDRAAYEQYF
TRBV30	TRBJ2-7	CAWREPGLAGGPSYEQYF
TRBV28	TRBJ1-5	CASSVQEPQHF
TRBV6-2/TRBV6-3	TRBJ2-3	CASSLGTSSTDTQYF
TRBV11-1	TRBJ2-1	CASNLDRAPRDEQFF
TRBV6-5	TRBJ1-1	CASRSTPGGGGEAFF
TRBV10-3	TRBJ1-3	CATTQDSRSGNTIYF
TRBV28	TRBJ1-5	CAASGGASNQPQHF
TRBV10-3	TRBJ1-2	CAIRTGAGYGYTF
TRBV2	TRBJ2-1	CASSDALASQFF
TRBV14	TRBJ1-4	CASSQDQPREKLFF
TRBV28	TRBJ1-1	CASSLGVKNTEAFF
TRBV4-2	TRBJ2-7	CASSSTIYEQYF
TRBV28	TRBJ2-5	CASSLGREETQYF
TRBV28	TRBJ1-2	CASSTEQYGYTF
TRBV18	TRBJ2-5	CASSPTSLETQYF
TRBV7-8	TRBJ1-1	CASSQGTGSGTEAFF
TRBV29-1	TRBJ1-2	CSVSKGNGYTF
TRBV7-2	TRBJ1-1	CASSSQGNTEAFF
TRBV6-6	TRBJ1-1	CASSTGDRSMNTEAFF
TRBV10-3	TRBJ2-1	CAISDLASSYNEQFF
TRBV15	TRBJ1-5	CATSRDRGGGNNQPQHF
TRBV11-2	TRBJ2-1	CASSSSGLAGGSGRNEQFF
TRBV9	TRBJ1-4	CASSRQGGNEKLFF
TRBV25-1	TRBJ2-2	CASSELHHRGTGELFF
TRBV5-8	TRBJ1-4	CASSPRQGWGPGEKLFF
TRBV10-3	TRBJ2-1	CAIGATLDEQFF
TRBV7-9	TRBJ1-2	CASRGLGGYTF
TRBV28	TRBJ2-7	CASSLFDRNYEQYF
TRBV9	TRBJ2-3	CASSVAIGGGEDTQYF
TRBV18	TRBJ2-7	CASSPRSGNYEQYF
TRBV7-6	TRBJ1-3	CASSPNRDLAGDTIYF
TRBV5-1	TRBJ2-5	CASSWGDRGSQETQYF
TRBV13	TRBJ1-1	CASSFRTANTEAFF
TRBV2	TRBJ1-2	CASSRVLRDHGYTF